A single sample is the source of the 2 T cell receptor beta chains below, sequenced in a study of CXCR3-negative and CXCR3-positive naive CD8 T cells. The antigens these receptors bind are not known. Carrying UMI labels, the TRB cDNA libraries were prepared through 5' RACE. TCRdb reprocessed the 5' RACE reads and reports one entry per CDR3 protein, with no DNA. The sample holds tens of thousands of distinct CDR3 sequences. Overall study findings and caveats: CXCR3-expressing naive cells carried TRB CDR3s more hydrophobic than those of CXCR3-negative naive cells.

Sequencing was done on a sample of naive CXCR3+ CD8+ T cells from blood. Subset here: CD45RO-CCR7+CD27+CD95- naive CD8+ T cells expressing CXCR3 (TNR3+). All receptors derive from a human donor in good health. Some clones in this sample may be carry-over from other donors' samples.

This chain connects TRBV4-1 to TRBJ2-1; TCRdb lists TRBD1, though no DNA is available to test this call. Germline CDR1 is MGHRA and CDR2 is YSYEKL. The CDR3 sequence is 16 residues long. The chain's CDR3 is CASSRGQGVSYNEQFF.

This chain uses TRBV3-1 with TRBJ1-2. Per germline, CDR1 LGHDT and CDR2 YNNKEL (reference sequence). This CDR3 has 15 amino acids. The CDR3 region is CASSQVDDPAYGYTF.